A selection of T cell receptor beta chains follows, all from one sample in a study of shared clonotypes between healthy human individuals. Using immunoSEQ multiplex PCR, the repertoire was profiled, and TCRdb retains in-frame clones only, with some absent. The sample includes 2 million to 2.5 million clones, just over 90% seen only once; the top ten take about 1.8%. The sequenced material came from naive CD8+ T cells from PBMCs. The receptors shown here come from a man between 18 and 35 years old in good health. Some clones in this sample may be carry-over from other donors' samples. CDR3s include the opening cysteine and the closing phenylalanine or tryptophan. The D gene is left open where the match is weak. Clone size is shown for a subset of rows, as once, few, many or a class of expanded clone.

>NA|NA|TRBJ2-5|TRBV27
TGTGCCAGCACCCGACAAGAGACCCAGTACTTC
CASTRQETQYF
>NA|TRBD1|TRBJ2-1|TRBV9
TGTGCCAGCAGCAAGTCCCGGGACAGGGAGCCCGGTGAGCAGTTCTTC
CASSKSRDREPGEQFF
>NA|NA|TRBJ1-5|TRBV7-8
TGTGCCAGCAGCCAAAAGTCGGCTCATCAGCCCCAGCATTTT
CASSQKSAHQPQHF
>NA|TRBD2|TRBJ2-1|TRBV2
TGTGCCAGCAGTGATAAAACTAGCGGAAATGAGCAGTTCTTC
CASSDKTSGNEQFF
>once|NA|TRBJ1-3|TRBV6-4
TGTGCCAGCAGTGACTCGGGACACCACTCTGGAAACACCATATATTTT
CASSDSGHHSGNTIYF
>NA|NA|TRBJ2-6|TRBV29-1
TGCAGCGCCTTGGGTTCTGGGGCCAACGTCCTGACTTTC
CSALGSGANVLTF
>NA|NA|TRBJ2-1|TRBV19
TGTGCCAGTAGTATAGGCGGCCGGGGATACAATGAGCAGTTCTTC
CASSIGGRGYNEQFF
>few|TRBD1|TRBJ1-1|TRBV9
TGTGCCAGCAGCGTAGATAACGGACAGGGCGATACTGAAGCTTTCTTT
CASSVDNGQGDTEAFF
>NA|NA|TRBJ2-3|TRBV4-1
TGCGCCAGCAGCCAAGATCGTGGTAGTGTCGGCACAGATACGCAGTATTTT
CASSQDRGSVGTDTQYF
>NA|NA|TRBJ1-1|TRBV7-9
TGTGCCAGCAATGGGGCTATGAACACTGAAGCTTTCTTT
CASNGAMNTEAFF
>once|NA|TRBJ1-1|TRBV7-9
TGTGCCAGCAGCTTAGAACGGACAGCTTACGGGACTGAAGCTTTCTTT
CASSLERTAYGTEAFF
>NA|NA|TRBJ2-7|TRBV7-9
TGTGCCAGCAGCTTAGCCAACGCAGGTCGGGGGGCTTTCAACGAGCAGTACTTC
CASSLANAGRGAFNEQYF
>once|TRBD2|TRBJ2-1|TRBV9
TGTGCCAGCAGCGTCGGACTAGCGGGAGTGGTTGAGCAGTTCTTC
CASSVGLAGVVEQFF
>once|NA|TRBJ2-3|TRBV28
TGTGCCAGCAGTTCGGTTTACTCAGATACGCAGTATTTT
CASSSVYSDTQYF
>NA|TRBD1|TRBJ2-1|TRBV27
TGTGCCAGCTCCTGGGACAGGGAAGGCAATGAGCAGTTCTTC
CASSWDREGNEQFF
>NA|NA|TRBJ1-4|TRBV19
TGTGCCAGTAGGACTATGTCGGGCCGGGGAGAAAAACTGTTTTTT
CASRTMSGRGEKLFF
>NA|NA|TRBJ2-7|TRBV5-8
TGTGCCAGCAGCCCCGGGAGCGTATTCTCCTACGAGCAGTACTTC
CASSPGSVFSYEQYF